Listed here are 17 T cell receptor beta chains from one sample, sequenced in a study of metastatic and nonmetastatic thyroid tumors. Using MiXCR, TCRdb reanalyzed the PCR reads. The table has 30,000 to 35,000 clones, around 28% seen once. Each patient went into thyroid surgery without having received any treatment. Input material: blood. All receptors come from a female donor with papillary thyroid cancer or a benign thyroid nodule (not recorded which). Some clones in this sample may be carry-over from other donors' samples.

This clone has at least ten counts. The chain combines TRBV14 with TRBJ2-1; 7 positions agree with TRBD1. Per the germline V gene, CDR1 is SGHDN and CDR2 is FVKESK. V trimming: 0 bases; J trimming: 8 bases; junction bases outside the gene matches: 4. The CDR3 is 14 amino acids. CDR3: CASSQDLGTDEQFF. Written as DNA, the CDR3 is TGTGCCAGCAGCCAAGATTTAGGGACAGATGAGCAGTTCTTC.

This clone was observed at least ten times. The V and J genes are TRBV19 and TRBJ2-3; D unclear. Germline CDR1 reads LNHDA; CDR2 reads SQIVND (reference sequence). The CDR3 has 14 residues. The V end lost 5 bases, the J end lost 4 bases, and 13 bases lay between the germline ends. The CDR3 sequence is CASSPGPGADTQYF. DNA for the CDR3: TGTGCCAGTAGTCCTGGCCCAGGCGCAGATACGCAGTATTTT.

By its share, this clone is medium-sized. DNA of the CDR3: TGTGCCAGCAGTTACAGGGACTCTGGAAACACCATATATTTT. This translates into CASSYRDSGNTIYF. The chain combines TRBV6-5 with TRBJ1-3; no definite D call. CDR3 length: 14 amino acids. Germline assignment: CDR1 MNHEY and CDR2 SVGAGI. With 2 bases removed from V and 0 bases from J, the gap between germline ends came to 5 bases.

The CDR3: CAWRSGSTGNTGELFF. The CDR3, as DNA: TGTGCCTGGCGATCCGGAAGTACAGGGAACACCGGGGAGCTGTTTTTT. The chain carries TRBV30 and TRBJ2-2; a possible D gene is TRBD1 (5 bases). This CDR3 contains 16 residues. Germline CDR1 reads GTSNPN; CDR2 reads SVGIG (reference sequence). Trimming removed 5 bases from V and 1 base from J, with 17 bases in between.

The gene calls are TRBV28 and TRBJ2-7; D perhaps matches TRBD2 (5 bases). The CDR3 contains 14 residues. V lost 4 bases and J 3 bases, leaving 13 bases between the germline ends. In germline, CDR1 is MDHEN, CDR2 SYDVKM. The CDR3 is CASSWRVALYEQYF. As DNA, the CDR3 is TGTGCCAGCAGTTGGCGGGTGGCTCTCTACGAGCAGTACTTC.

This clone showed up just a few times. Here the CDR3 omits its conserved ending phenylalanine or tryptophan, so a read error is the likely source. The chain has TRBV12-3 or TRBV12-4 and TRBJ2-7; 9 bases fit TRBD2. V lost 6 bases and J lost 6; bases outside the gene matches: 9. The CDR3 loop spans 14 amino acids. Here the CDR3 reads CASSISGRSAEQYL. The CDR3 nucleotides read TGTGCCAGCAGCATAAGCGGGAGGTCCGCCGAGCAGTACCTC.

This clone is classed as medium-sized (0.01 to 0.1%). The V and J genes are TRBV19 and TRBJ2-1, with TRBD1 matching 7 bases. Looked up from germline, CDR1 is LNHDA and CDR2 is SQIVND (reference sequence). The CDR3 contains 14 residues. V lost 5 bases and J lost 5; bases outside the gene matches: 6. For the CDR3, the DNA is TGTGCCAGTAGTCGACAGGGAACAAACAATGAGCAGTTCTTC. Encoded protein: CASSRQGTNNEQFF.

Of note for this clone: Compared with germline, one end of the junction differs, possibly owing to a read error. The chain couples TRBV4-3 to TRBJ1-4, with 7 bases aligning to TRBD1. The CDR3 totals 15 residues. The germline V gene has CDR1 LGHNA and CDR2 YSLEER. The CDR3 DNA follows: TGCGCCGGCAGCCAGGCCGACAGGGAGGCTGAAAAACTGTTTTTT. It is translated as CAGSQADREAEKLFF.

This clone showed up many times. The J gene is TRBJ1-2, the V gene TRBV29-1; 7 bases align to TRBD1. V was clipped by 7 bases and J by 4 bases; unmatched bases: 6. Germline CDR1 and CDR2: SQVTM and ANQGSEA. CDR3 length: 12 residues. CDR3 nucleotide sequence: TGCAGCGCTACCGGGACAGTCTATGGCTACACCTTC. It is translated as CSATGTVYGYTF.

A remark on this clone: Its ends do not fully match the called genes, so a read error is possible. CDR3 sequence (DNA): TGCGCCAGCAGCTTGGAGGGGACTGTGAAACAGCCACAGCATTTT. Amino acid sequence: CASSLEGTVKQPQHF. This chain uses TRBV5-1 with TRBJ1-5, with D perhaps matching TRBD1 (5 bases). This CDR3 has 15 amino acids. Per the germline V gene, CDR1 is SGHRS and CDR2 is YFSETQ.

This clone was observed a handful of times. The chain couples TRBV6-1 to TRBJ2-7; D is undetermined. The CDR3 loop spans 14 amino acids. Deletions cut 2 bases from V and 6 bases from J, with 14 bases between. The germline V gene has CDR1 MNHNS and CDR2 SASEGT. The CDR3: CASSERPNAFEQYF. CDR3 nucleotides: TGTGCCAGCAGTGAACGTCCAAATGCGTTCGAGCAGTACTTC.

This clone was seen only a few times. The chain is built from TRBV6-4 and TRBJ2-3; 10 bases align to TRBD2. The trim removed 6 bases at V and 4 bases at J, leaving 4 bases unmatched. This CDR3 comprises 14 residues. Germline V lookup: CDR1 MRHNA, CDR2 SNTAGT. DNA for the CDR3: TGTGCCAGCAGCCCAGCGGGAGGGGCAGATACGCAGTATTTT. Protein sequence: CASSPAGGADTQYF.

At least ten counts were recorded for this clone. The rearrangement links TRBV3-1 to TRBJ1-3; 7 bases are a match to TRBD1. This CDR3 is 17 amino acids long. Germline CDR1 and CDR2: LGHDT and YNNKEL (reference sequence). Germline trimming cut 2 bases from V and 0 bases from J; bases unmatched to any gene: 7. The CDR3 reads CASSQWGTDFSGNTIYF. Written as DNA, the CDR3 is TGTGCCAGCAGCCAATGGGGGACAGACTTCTCTGGAAACACCATATATTTT.

The genes are TRBV11-1 and TRBJ1-6; TRBD1 aligns across 12 bases. CDR3 length: 13 residues. Unmatched junction bases numbered 4, after V lost 5 bases and J lost 14 bases. Germline CDR1 is SGHAT and CDR2 is FQDESV (reference sequence). The CDR3 sequence is CASSLGTGGSLHF. The CDR3, as DNA: TGTGCCAGCAGCCTCGGGACAGGGGGCTCCCTCCACTTT.

The chain combines TRBV28 with TRBJ2-5; possibly TRBD2 for D (6 bases). Germline-derived CDR1 and CDR2 are MDHEN and SYDVKM. The CDR3 sequence is 15 residues long. Trimming took 1 base from V and 5 from J, leaving 14 bases between them. The CDR3 bases are TGTGCCAGCAGTTTATTAACGGGAGTGAGGGAGACCCAGTACTTC. It encodes CASSLLTGVRETQYF. Filled out from reference TRBV28 and TRBJ2-5, the complete variable domain reads DVKVTQSSRYLVKRTGEKVFLECVQDMDHENMFWYRQDPGLGLRLIYFSYDVKMKEKGDIPEGYSVSREKKERFSLILESASTNQTSMYLCASSLLTGVRETQYFGPGTRLLVL.

This clone was counted ten times or more. The chain links TRBV9 to TRBJ2-7; D perhaps matches TRBD2 (5 bases). The germline V gene encodes CDR1 SGDLS and CDR2 YYNGEE. The CDR3 extends over 20 amino acids. V lost 3 bases, J lost 0 bases, and 28 bases lay in between. The CDR3 DNA is TGTGCCAGCAGCGCGCCAATAACCGAGGATTGGGCGGGTTCCTCCTACGAGCAGTACTTC. Its protein product is CASSAPITEDWAGSSYEQYF.

The table lists this clone with many counts. V gene TRBV2 combines with J gene TRBJ2-3, with D possibly being TRBD2 (6 bases). The V and J ends lost 9 bases and 2 bases respectively, with 12 bases between them. CDR1 SNHLY and CDR2 FYNNEI come from the germline V gene. The CDR3 is 13 residues long. In nucleotides, the CDR3 is TGTGCCAGTCAAAGGGACTCCACAGATACGCAGTATTTT. Translation: CASQRDSTDTQYF.